These T cell receptor beta chains were read from a single sample in a study of graft-versus-host responses after intestinal transplantation. Using immunoSEQ multiplex PCR, the repertoire was profiled, and TCRdb retains in-frame clones only, with some absent. The sample has some 69,000 clones, just under 95% seen once. Material: bone marrow, obtained 734 days after intestinal transplantation. The receptors originated from a human patient who received an intestinal transplant, so some T cells may come from the graft donor. CDR3s include the opening cysteine and the closing phenylalanine or tryptophan. Each record gives: J gene, clone size, D gene, V gene, CDR3 DNA, CDR3 protein. A D gene is named only where the DNA matches it firmly. The size of a clone is reported for some rows only, either as once, few or many, or as a class for expanded clones.

J: TRBJ2-2
size: -
D: -
V: TRBV6-5
DNA: TGTGCCAGCAGTTACCAGGAAACCGGGGAGCTGTTTTTT
CDR3: CASSYQETGELFF

J: TRBJ1-2
size: -
D: TRBD1
V: TRBV11-2
DNA: TGTGCCAGCAGCAAAGACAGGGGAGAAGGCTACACCTTC
CDR3: CASSKDRGEGYTF

J: TRBJ1-6
size: -
D: -
V: TRBV12-5
DNA: TGTGCTAGTGGTTTGGTTACCGGGACATTCGGAGATTCACCCCTCCACTTT
CDR3: CASGLVTGTFGDSPLHF

J: TRBJ1-2
size: -
D: -
V: TRBV6-5
DNA: TGTGCCAGCAGTTCCTCCAAGAACTATGGCTACACCTTC
CDR3: CASSSSKNYGYTF

J: TRBJ2-7
size: -
D: -
V: TRBV6-1
DNA: TGTGCCAGCAGTGCGTTTGGTGGAGCCTACGAGCAGTACTTC
CDR3: CASSAFGGAYEQYF

J: TRBJ2-1
size: -
D: TRBD2
V: TRBV19
DNA: TGTGCCAGTGCGCGGGAGGGAACCTACAATGAGCAGTTCTTC
CDR3: CASAREGTYNEQFF

J: TRBJ1-6
size: -
D: -
V: TRBV28
DNA: TGTGCCAGCAGTTTGGACCGGGAAATTTCCTATAATTCACCCCTCCACTTT
CDR3: CASSLDREISYNSPLHF

J: TRBJ1-2
size: -
D: -
V: TRBV5-1
DNA: TGCGCCAGCAGCGTCGGGACCGCTACTAACTATGGCTACACCTTC
CDR3: CASSVGTATNYGYTF

J: TRBJ2-5
size: once
D: TRBD2
V: TRBV19
DNA: TGTGTCTCTTCAGCGGGGGAGACCCAGTACTTC
CDR3: CVSSAGETQYF

J: TRBJ1-1
size: -
D: TRBD1
V: TRBV18
DNA: TGTGCCAGCTCACCACCGGGACAGGGCGTAGGAGCTTTCTTT
CDR3: CASSPPGQGVGAFF

J: TRBJ1-2
size: -
D: -
V: TRBV18
DNA: TGTGCCAGCTCACGGGACCGCGACCGTGGCTACACCTTC
CDR3: CASSRDRDRGYTF

J: TRBJ2-1
size: -
D: -
V: TRBV28
DNA: TGTGCCAGCAGTCGGGCCTACTACAATGAGCAGTTCTTC
CDR3: CASSRAYYNEQFF

J: TRBJ2-7
size: once
D: TRBD1
V: TRBV5-4
DNA: TGTGCCAGCAGCACCCGGGACAGGTCCTACGAGCAGTACTTC
CDR3: CASSTRDRSYEQYF

J: TRBJ2-7
size: -
D: TRBD2
V: TRBV2
DNA: TGTGCCAGCCGGGGGAGGGATCGGTCCTACGAGCAGTACTTC
CDR3: CASRGRDRSYEQYF

J: TRBJ2-7
size: -
D: -
V: TRBV6-6
DNA: TGTGCCAGCAGTCGCGCCCAGACGACAGCCTCCTACGAGCAGTACTTC
CDR3: CASSRAQTTASYEQYF

J: TRBJ2-3
size: -
D: -
V: TRBV27
DNA: TGTGCCAGCAGTTTAATGCCGGGATTGGGAGATACGCAGTATTTT
CDR3: CASSLMPGLGDTQYF

J: TRBJ2-2
size: -
D: -
V: TRBV21-1
DNA: TGTGCCAGCAGCAGACTGCCAAGGGGCCGGGCCGGGGAGCTGTTTTTT
CDR3: CASSRLPRGRAGELFF

J: TRBJ2-3
size: -
D: -
V: TRBV19
DNA: TGTGCCAGTAGTAATAATCGGGATACGCAGTATTTT
CDR3: CASSNNRDTQYF

J: TRBJ1-1
size: -
D: -
V: TRBV28
DNA: TGTGCCAGCAGTCCGGGGCTACGTGAAGCTTTCTTT
CDR3: CASSPGLREAFF

J: TRBJ1-5
size: -
D: -
V: TRBV6-5
DNA: TGTGCCAGCAGTTACTTAAGTGGGGGTCAGCCCCAGCATTTT
CDR3: CASSYLSGGQPQHF

J: TRBJ2-1
size: -
D: -
V: TRBV6-4
DNA: TGTGCCAGCAGTGAGTACGGGAGCTCCTACAATGAGCAGTTCTTC
CDR3: CASSEYGSSYNEQFF

J: TRBJ1-2
size: -
D: -
V: TRBV6-5
DNA: TGTGCCAGCAGCCCCACAGGGCACGCTAACTATGGCTACACCTTC
CDR3: CASSPTGHANYGYTF

J: TRBJ1-6
size: -
D: -
V: TRBV15
DNA: TGTGCCACCAGCAGAGACAGGGACTATAATTCACCCCTCCACTTT
CDR3: CATSRDRDYNSPLHF

J: TRBJ2-1
size: -
D: TRBD1
V: TRBV6-5
DNA: TGTGCCAGCAGACCTCGACAGGGAAGGGGACATGAGCAGTTCTTC
CDR3: CASRPRQGRGHEQFF

J: TRBJ2-7
size: -
D: TRBD2
V: TRBV19
DNA: TGTGCCAGTAGTATAAGAGGGACTAGCGAATTTCAGTACTTC
CDR3: CASSIRGTSEFQYF

J: TRBJ2-3
size: -
D: TRBD1
V: TRBV19
DNA: TGTGCCAGTAGTCCGACAGGGGGTTATGTTTCCTACACAGATACGCAGTATTTT
CDR3: CASSPTGGYVSYTDTQYF

J: TRBJ2-7
size: -
D: -
V: TRBV6-5
DNA: TGTGCCAGCAGTTATTCGGACAGCTTAGAGTACGAGCAGTACTTC
CDR3: CASSYSDSLEYEQYF

J: TRBJ2-3
size: -
D: -
V: TRBV5-1
DNA: TGCGCCAGCAGCTTGGCCAGGCGGGGGCCCACAGATACGCAGTATTTT
CDR3: CASSLARRGPTDTQYF

J: TRBJ1-5
size: few
D: TRBD1
V: TRBV27
DNA: TGTGCCAGCAGTTCAGGGGGCGGTTTTCAGCCCCAGCATTTT
CDR3: CASSSGGGFQPQHF

J: TRBJ1-4
size: -
D: -
V: TRBV15
DNA: TGTGCCACCAGCATCACAGGAGAAGGTGATGAAAAACTGTTTTTT
CDR3: CATSITGEGDEKLFF

J: TRBJ2-7
size: -
D: -
V: TRBV29-1
DNA: TGCAGCGTTGCCGGCCGAAACCTCCACGAGCAGTACTTC
CDR3: CSVAGRNLHEQYF

J: TRBJ1-1
size: -
D: -
V: TRBV6-5
DNA: TGTGCCAGCAGTTACGATCGGGGCGGGGGCACTGAAGCTTTCTTT
CDR3: CASSYDRGGGTEAFF

J: TRBJ1-1
size: -
D: -
V: TRBV14
DNA: TGTGCCAGCAGCCAACACGCGACACCTGAAGCTTTCTTT
CDR3: CASSQHATPEAFF

J: TRBJ2-7
size: -
D: -
V: TRBV19
DNA: TGTGCCAGTAGCTTTAACCGGGACCCAGCTAGGGAGCAGTACTTC
CDR3: CASSFNRDPAREQYF

J: TRBJ2-7
size: -
D: -
V: TRBV7-6
DNA: TGTGCCAGCAGCTTAGGGACCCAATCCTACGAGCAGTACTTC
CDR3: CASSLGTQSYEQYF

J: TRBJ1-5
size: -
D: -
V: TRBV6-1
DNA: TGTGCCAGCAGTGAAGCGTTTAGGTGGGAGAATCAGCCCCAGCATTTT
CDR3: CASSEAFRWENQPQHF

J: TRBJ2-7
size: -
D: -
V: TRBV6-5
DNA: TGTGCCAGCAGTGTTGACAGTACGTACGAGCAGTACTTC
CDR3: CASSVDSTYEQYF

J: TRBJ2-3
size: -
D: TRBD2
V: TRBV9
DNA: TGTGCCAGCAGCGTAGATAGTAGCGGGAGTTTTTACCCAGATACGCAGTATTTT
CDR3: CASSVDSSGSFYPDTQYF

J: TRBJ2-3
size: -
D: TRBD2
V: TRBV19
DNA: TGTGCCAGTAGTCGTTTGGCGGGGGGGAGCACAGATACGCAGTATTTT
CDR3: CASSRLAGGSTDTQYF

J: TRBJ1-3
size: -
D: -
V: TRBV5-6
DNA: TGTGCCAGCAGCTTGGATTCAGCCCACTCTGGAAACACCATATATTTT
CDR3: CASSLDSAHSGNTIYF

J: TRBJ1-2
size: -
D: -
V: TRBV6-5
DNA: TGTGCCAGCAGTTACTCGACAATTCCTTATGGCTACACCTTC
CDR3: CASSYSTIPYGYTF

J: TRBJ2-7
size: -
D: -
V: TRBV2
DNA: TGTGCCAGCAGTGATGTTGGAACAGGCCTCTACGAGCAGTACTTC
CDR3: CASSDVGTGLYEQYF

J: TRBJ1-1
size: -
D: -
V: TRBV6-5
DNA: TGTGCCAGCAGTTACTCGCCGGCCAGGGTAGAAGCTTTCTTT
CDR3: CASSYSPARVEAFF

J: TRBJ2-7
size: -
D: TRBD2
V: TRBV5-4
DNA: TGTGCCAGCAGCCAGGAAGCTAGCGGGGGGAACGAGCAGTACTTC
CDR3: CASSQEASGGNEQYF

J: TRBJ2-1
size: -
D: -
V: TRBV10-1
DNA: TGCGCCAGCAGTCCCAGGGGAACAATCAATGAGCAGTTCTTC
CDR3: CASSPRGTINEQFF

J: TRBJ1-1
size: -
D: -
V: TRBV6-5
DNA: TGTGCCAGCAGTTCCCCCTCGACGGGGTACACTGAAGCTTTCTTT
CDR3: CASSSPSTGYTEAFF

J: TRBJ2-7
size: few
D: -
V: TRBV6-5
DNA: TGTGCCACTGGGAAAGCCGAGCAGTACTTC
CDR3: CATGKAEQYF

J: TRBJ1-3
size: -
D: -
V: TRBV9
DNA: TGTGCCAGCAGCGCCCCAGCAGGGTCAACCTCTGGAAACACCATATATTTT
CDR3: CASSAPAGSTSGNTIYF

J: TRBJ2-5
size: -
D: TRBD1
V: TRBV7-6
DNA: TGTGCCAGCAGCTTAGCGACAGGACAGGGGGCAAAAGAGACCCAGTACTTC
CDR3: CASSLATGQGAKETQYF

J: TRBJ1-1
size: few
D: TRBD1
V: TRBV27
DNA: TGTGCCAGCAGTACGACAGGGGGCGCCCGGGGTAACACTGAAGCTTTCTTT
CDR3: CASSTTGGARGNTEAFF

J: TRBJ2-1
size: -
D: -
V: TRBV28
DNA: TGTGCCAGCAGTTACAGGGTCGGGCGGAACTACAATGAGCAGTTCTTC
CDR3: CASSYRVGRNYNEQFF